What follows are 17 T cell receptor beta chains derived from one specimen sequenced in a study of beta chain features in type 1 diabetes. Findings and caveats of the study: Among all four CD4+ subsets, Type 1 diabetes patients had TCRB CDR3s that were moderately but significantly shorter.

Isolated RNA was reverse transcribed in full, so expressed TCRB transcripts were sequenced. Using immunoSEQ multiplex PCR, the repertoire was profiled, and TCRdb retains in-frame clones only, with some absent. In the table there are 150,000 to 200,000 clones, 9% to 10% of which are singletons. No cognate antigen is known for these TCRs. Sequencing input: central memory CD4+ T cells from blood. The origin of the receptors is a woman in her thirties with type 1 diabetes.

This clone was recorded many times. CDR3 DNA sequence: TGTGCCAGCAGCCTAATACTAGCGGGAGGCGATGAGCAGTTCTTC. Its translation: CASSLILAGGDEQFF. The rearrangement links TRBV4-2 to TRBJ2-1, with 12 nucleotides matching TRBD2. V lost 4 bases, J lost 8 bases, and 6 bases stayed unmatched. The CDR3 runs 15 residues. The germline V gene encodes CDR1 LGHNA and CDR2 YNFKEQ.

The chain employs TRBV5-1 and TRBJ2-7; 12 positions match TRBD1. Germline V gives CDR1 SGHRS, CDR2 YFSETQ. This CDR3 comprises 14 residues. V shed 4 bases, J shed 6 bases, and the junction held 5 bases outside the gene matches. In DNA form, the CDR3 reads TGCGCCAGCAGCCACGGGACAGGGGGCGGCGAGCAGTACTTC. Amino acid sequence: CASSHGTGGGEQYF.

The rearrangement uses TRBV7-9 and TRBJ1-6, with D uncertain. This CDR3 contains 13 residues. Germline loops: CDR1 SEHNR, CDR2 FQNEAQ (reference sequence). The V and J ends lost 2 bases and 8 bases respectively, with 7 bases between them. The CDR3 is CASSLFSDSPLHF. The CDR3 region has the DNA TGTGCCAGCAGCTTATTTTCGGATTCACCCCTCCACTTT.

The DNA of the CDR3 is TGTGCCAGCAGCAAGAGCGGGATCTCCTACAATGAGCAGTTCTTC. Protein product: CASSKSGISYNEQFF. The chain couples TRBV11-1 to TRBJ2-1; TRBD2 matches 7 bases. The CDR3 covers 15 residues. Germline CDR1 reads SGHAT; CDR2 reads FQDESV (reference sequence). The trim removed 5 bases at V and 0 bases at J, leaving 4 bases unmatched. The whole variable domain, remainder taken from reference TRBV11-1 and TRBJ2-1, is EAEVAQSPRYKITEKSQAVAFWCDPISGHATLYWYRQILGQGPELLVQFQDESVVDDSQLPKDRFSAERLKGVDSTLKIQPAELGDSAMYLCASSKSGISYNEQFFGPGTRLTVL.

The V call is TRBV28, the J call TRBJ2-1; TRBD2 matches 8 bases. Looked up from germline, CDR1 is MDHEN and CDR2 is SYDVKM. This CDR3 is built from 14 residues. Trimming took 6 bases from V and 6 from J; bases not matched to a gene: 7. The CDR3 DNA is TGTGCCAGCAGGCCCGGGGGGGAGATCAATGAGCAGTTCTTC. It yields the protein CASRPGGEINEQFF.

The chain employs TRBV5-4 and TRBJ2-1; TRBD2 agrees at 10 bases. The CDR3 contains 19 residues. CDR1 and CDR2 from the germline V gene are SGHNT and YYREEE (reference sequence). V lost 0 bases to trimming and J lost 8 bases; unmatched junction nucleotides: 17. CDR3 region: CASSLVILAGTGIIDEQFF. Written as DNA, the CDR3 is TGTGCCAGCAGCTTGGTAATACTAGCGGGAACGGGAATTATCGATGAGCAGTTCTTC. The whole variable domain, remainder taken from reference TRBV5-4 and TRBJ2-1, is ETGVTQSPTHLIKTRGQQVTLRCSSQSGHNTVSWYQQALGQGPQFIFQYYREEENGRGNFPPRFSGLQFPNYSSELNVNALELDDSALYLCASSLVILAGTGIIDEQFFGPGTRLTVL.

This sequence joins TRBV5-1 and TRBJ1-1, with 9 bases fitting TRBD1. The V and J ends lost 5 bases and 1 base, in that order; junction bases with no gene match: 3. Germline V CDR1 and CDR2: SGHRS, YFSETQ. The CDR3 is 14 amino acids. Here the CDR3 reads CASSPGQGNTEAFF. In DNA, the CDR3 is TGCGCCAGCAGTCCGGGACAGGGGAACACTGAAGCTTTCTTT.

The rearrangement uses TRBV7-2 and TRBJ2-1; 8 bases are shared with TRBD1. Germline V CDR1 and CDR2: SGHTA, FQGNSA. The CDR3 consists of 13 residues. With V trimmed by 8 bases and J by 8 bases, 8 bases remained unmatched. Here the CDR3 reads CASGTGGLYEQFF. For the CDR3, the DNA is TGTGCCAGCGGGACAGGCGGGTTATATGAGCAGTTCTTC.

This clone showed up just a few times. The chain carries TRBV7-3 and TRBJ2-3; 8 bases line up with TRBD1. Trimming removed 2 bases from V and 3 bases from J; junction bases left unmatched: 4. CDR1 SGHTA and CDR2 FQGTGA come from the germline V gene. CDR3 size: 15 residues. The CDR3 reads CASSLAQGETDTQYF. The CDR3 DNA sequence: TGTGCCAGCAGCTTAGCACAGGGGGAGACAGATACGCAGTATTTT.

The V and J genes are TRBV15 and TRBJ2-1; 10 bases line up with TRBD2. This CDR3 contains 15 residues. After removal of 7 bases from V and 7 bases from J, the junction contained 10 bases not matched to a gene. CDR1 LNHNV and CDR2 YYDKDF come from the germline V gene (reference sequence). CDR3 nucleotides: TGTGCCACCACCAGCGGGACTAGCGATCGGAATGAGCAGTTCTTC. Encoded protein: CATTSGTSDRNEQFF.

The chain recombines TRBV30 with TRBJ2-1; 7 nucleotides agree with TRBD2. Germline CDR1 GTSNPN, CDR2 SVGIG (reference sequence). This CDR3 is built from 12 residues. The V gene end was trimmed by 5 bases and the J gene end by 5 bases; junction bases not matched to a gene: 3. In DNA, the CDR3 is TGTGCCTGGGGGGGGAGGGACAATGAGCAGTTCTTC. Amino acids: CAWGGRDNEQFF.

This clone was seen only a few times. The V call is TRBV4-1, the J call TRBJ1-1; D remains ambiguous. Trimming left V 4 bases short and J 10 bases short, with 19 bases between. Germline V lookup: CDR1 MGHRA, CDR2 YSYEKL. This CDR3 has 14 residues. CDR3 amino acids: CASSPLTHLQSAFF. CDR3 in DNA: TGCGCCAGCAGCCCTCTTACCCACCTGCAGTCAGCTTTCTTT.

This clone occurred a few times. The V and J genes are TRBV14 and TRBJ2-1; 7 bases fit TRBD2. The CDR3 loop spans 18 amino acids. Germline values: CDR1 SGHDN, CDR2 FVKESK. V lost 3 bases to trimming and J lost 8 bases; unmatched junction nucleotides: 19. This CDR3 reads CASSQRPPGQAGYYEQFF. CDR3 DNA sequence: TGTGCCAGCAGCCAGCGACCTCCAGGCCAAGCGGGGTACTATGAGCAGTTCTTC.

The rearrangement joins TRBV27 to TRBJ2-7, with D perhaps TRBD2 (6 bases). The germline V gene has CDR1 MNHEY and CDR2 SMNVEV (reference sequence). V shed 4 bases and J shed 2 bases, with 15 bases lying between them. The CDR3 consists of 15 residues. The CDR3 sequence: CASSSASAITYEQYF. DNA for the CDR3: TGTGCCAGCAGTTCGGCTAGCGCGATCACCTACGAGCAGTACTTC.

The V and J genes are TRBV2 and TRBJ1-2; 9 bases map to TRBD1. CDR3 size: 12 residues. V trimming: 6 bases; J trimming: 6 bases; junction bases outside the gene matches: 2. Germline CDR1 and CDR2: SNHLY and FYNNEI. The CDR3 region is CASRDRGHGYTF. For the CDR3, the DNA is TGTGCCAGCAGGGACAGGGGTCATGGCTACACCTTC.

The count of this clone is one. V gene TRBV11-3 combines with J gene TRBJ2-1; 9 bases align to TRBD2. Germline CDR1 and CDR2: SGHNT and YENEEA. CDR3 size: 18 residues. With V trimmed by 1 base and J by 5 bases, 12 bases remained unmatched. The CDR3 reads CASSLARERREGHNEQFF. The CDR3 region has the DNA TGTGCCAGCAGCTTAGCTCGGGAGCGGCGGGAGGGCCACAATGAGCAGTTCTTC.

The rearrangement joins TRBV18 to TRBJ1-5; D is ambiguous. The CDR3 extends over 13 amino acids. The ends were cut back, 4 bases at V and 3 bases at J, with 7 bases in the middle. The germline gives CDR1 KGHSH, CDR2 LQKENI. The CDR3: CASSHDTNQPQHF. The CDR3 nucleotides are TGTGCCAGCTCACACGACACCAATCAGCCCCAGCATTTT.